This TCR beta chain comes out of a study of T cell repertoires in cytomegalovirus infection (dated by TCRdb to about 2019). In terms of the full investigation: Recently identified HLA-C-restricted CMV epitopes, whose presentation resists viral immunomodulation, were targeted by peptide stimulations together with well-studied HLA-B-restricted epitopes. Donor HLA type was relevant to the analysis, as public TCR beta signatures indicated carriage of CMV infection together with the matching HLA type.

Concerning this clonotype itself: What this receptor recognizes is not known. Per-base quality was not reported, and no clone a single base away is much larger than it.

Sequenced on an Illumina HiSeq 1500. The public reads were quality trimmed at Q25 with fastp and then assembled into clones with MiXCR by TCRdb, keeping productive beta chains. CDR3 protein sequences are deduplicated, and each keeps its most common genes and DNA. Here the sample has about 310,000 distinct CDR3 sequences; roughly 25% occur a single time. The ten most abundant clones make up roughly 15% of the sample. The CDR3 runs 15 residues from the cysteine to the phenylalanine. The sequence is cut down to CDR3 DNA, 45 bases in frame from base 1. Between the V and J ends, shortened by 5 bases and 3 bases respectively, the junction contains 16 bases. As encoded in the germline V gene (reference sequence), CDR1 is LNHDA while CDR2 is SQIVND. Beyond this particular receptor, the publication reports: In both this cohort and an independent cohort of several hundred donors, the cumulative frequency of public TCR beta family members distinguished carriers of CMV infection plus the relevant HLA type. In the ex vivo response, HLA-C-restricted CMV-specific TCR beta clonotypes were dominant, and in two of eight donors the single most frequent clonotype came from this HLA-C-restricted group.

The sample's treatment or condition label, in plain terms: in vitro stimulation with specific CMV peptide epitopes to enrich CMV-specific T cells. The receptor's source is a human donor in good health (CMV status not recorded). Some clones in this sample may be carry-over from other donors' samples. The material was cultured PBMCs, obtained from culture after CMV antigen stimulation. The sequence is built from TRBV19 and TRBJ1-2, with the identity of the D gene unclear. The CDR3 protein sequence reads: CASSQISPRDYGYTF. The nucleotide sequence is TGTGCCAGTAGTCAAATAAGCCCCCGGGACTATGGCTACACCTTC.